What follows are 31 T cell receptor beta chains derived from one specimen sequenced in a study of blood T cell repertoires in COVID-19. Profiling relied on immunoSEQ multiplex PCR, and the TCRdb table lists in-frame clones only, not all of them. The table has a few hundred thousand clones, about 90% seen once. The specimen sequenced was PBMCs or T cells enriched from blood (not recorded which). Receptors were obtained from a man aged 25 to 40 who had been exposed to COVID-19.

This chain links TRBV25-1 with TRBJ2-4; D is unclear. The CDR3 is 14 residues long. The germline CDR1 and CDR2 sequences are MGHDK and SYGVNS. Trimming pared 3 bases from V and 6 bases from J, leaving 12 bases between. DNA for the CDR3: TGTGCCAGCAGTGATCCCTCGGAGAGAAACATTCAGTACTTC. It is translated as CASSDPSERNIQYF.

This chain links TRBV5-5 with TRBJ1-5, with TRBD1 as a possible D gene (5 bases). In germline, CDR1 is SGHKS, CDR2 YYEKEE (reference sequence). V was clipped by 0 bases and J by 3 bases, with 13 bases between them. The CDR3 totals 16 residues. CDR3 residues: CASSLGPTGPNQPQHF. The DNA for the CDR3 is TGTGCCAGCAGCTTGGGCCCCACAGGACCCAATCAGCCCCAGCATTTT. Looking up the rest from reference TRBV5-5 and TRBJ1-5 gives the full variable domain: DAGVTQSPTHLIKTRGQQVTLRCSPISGHKSVSWYQQVLGQGPQFIFQYYEKEERGRGNFPDRFSARQFPNYSSELNVNALLLGDSALYLCASSLGPTGPNQPQHFGDGTRLSIL.

The DNA of the CDR3 is TGTGCCACCAGCAGAGCTCCGGGGGGAGCAGATACGCAGTATTTT. It encodes CATSRAPGGADTQYF. The chain has TRBV15 and TRBJ2-3; 7 positions agree with TRBD2. V was pared by 1 base and J by 4 bases, with 5 bases of the junction left unmatched. This CDR3 has 15 amino acids. CDR1 is LNHNV and CDR2 is YYDKDF in the germline V gene (reference sequence).

The chain carries TRBV3-1 (or the pseudogene TRBV3-2) and TRBJ1-3; no firm D call. V lost 4 bases and J 9 bases, leaving 10 bases between the germline ends. Germline V lookup: CDR1 LGHDT, CDR2 YNNKEL (reference sequence). The CDR3 spans 12 residues. The CDR3 bases are TGTGCCAGCAGCCCTCACCTAGGCACCATATATTTT. Its translation is CASSPHLGTIYF.

The chain carries TRBV11-2 and TRBJ1-1; 8 bases agree with TRBD1. The CDR3 is 18 residues long. V gave up 2 bases and J gave up 3 bases; unmatched junction bases: 14. Germline V gene lookup returns CDR1 SGHAT and CDR2 FQNNGV. The CDR3 reads CASSLYPSLVTGDTEAFF. Written as DNA, the CDR3 is TGTGCCAGCAGCTTATATCCGAGTTTAGTGACAGGGGACACTGAAGCTTTCTTT.

The chain joins TRBV6-5 to TRBJ1-6; D uncertain. The CDR3 consists of 14 residues. Trimming pared 6 bases from V and 4 bases from J, leaving 10 bases between. Germline V gene lookup returns CDR1 MNHEY and CDR2 SVGAGI. CDR3 bases: TGTGCCAGCAGCCCCGGTTCGTATAATTCACCCCTCCACTTT. The encoded protein is CASSPGSYNSPLHF.

The V gene is TRBV5-1, the J gene TRBJ1-1; D is possibly TRBD1 (6 bases). The CDR3 is made up of 16 amino acids. The germline gives CDR1 SGHRS, CDR2 YFSETQ. Trimming removed 3 bases from V and 6 bases from J, with 21 bases in between. For the CDR3, the DNA is TGCGCCAGCAGCTCGGGCCGGGGGGGCGAAGGCGCTGAAGCTTTCTTT. Protein sequence: CASSSGRGGEGAEAFF.

The rearrangement joins TRBV4-3 to TRBJ2-2, with 9 bases identical to TRBD1. Germline V lookup: CDR1 LGHNA, CDR2 YSLEER. Trimming removed 4 bases from V and 9 bases from J; junction bases left unmatched: 18. The CDR3 is 18 amino acids. The CDR3 is CASSPKMTGTGSVRELFF. CDR3 nucleotide sequence: TGCGCCAGCAGCCCGAAAATGACCGGGACAGGGAGTGTAAGGGAGCTGTTTTTT.

The chain's CDR3 is CASSRNAMGGMAFF. Written as DNA, the CDR3 is TGTGCCAGCAGCCGAAACGCCATGGGAGGAATGGCTTTCTTT. This sequence joins TRBV14 and TRBJ1-1; D not resolved. The V end was cut by 4 bases, the J end by 11 bases, with 20 bases between. Germline assignment: CDR1 SGHDN and CDR2 FVKESK. The CDR3 consists of 14 residues.

This chain joins TRBV18 and TRBJ1-2, with 9 bases aligning to TRBD1. With V trimmed by 4 bases and J by 6 bases, 6 bases remained unmatched. CDR3 size: 14 residues. In germline, CDR1 is KGHSH, CDR2 LQKENI. The CDR3 loop reads CASSLGGQGNGYTF. In nucleotides, the CDR3 is TGTGCCAGCTCACTCGGCGGACAGGGGAATGGCTACACCTTC. Complete variable domain (other parts from reference TRBV18 and TRBJ1-2): NAGVMQNPRHLVRRRGQEARLRCSPMKGHSHVYWYRQLPEEGLKFMVYLQKENIIDESGMPKERFSAEFPKEGPSILRIQQVVRGDSAAYFCASSLGGQGNGYTFGSGTRLTVV.

The chain employs TRBV5-8 and TRBJ2-2, with D maybe TRBD1 (6 bases). This CDR3 contains 14 residues. Between the trimmed V and J ends, which lost 9 bases and 4 bases, there was a span of 16 bases. Germline lookup yields CDR1 SGHTS and CDR2 YDEGEE. In DNA form, the CDR3 reads TGTGCCACCCGGGGCCTCAGGGGCACCGGGGAGCTGTTTTTT. Translated: CATRGLRGTGELFF.

The V gene is TRBV30, the J gene TRBJ2-3; TRBD2 is a possible D gene (5 bases). The CDR3 is 13 residues long. Germline-derived CDR1 and CDR2 are GTSNPN and SVGIG (reference sequence). V lost 2 bases to trimming and J lost 3 bases, with 9 bases between them. CDR3 nucleotide sequence: TGTGCCTGGAGTTGGGAGCGGACAGATACGCAGTATTTT. Amino acids: CAWSWERTDTQYF. Filled out from reference TRBV30 and TRBJ2-3, the complete variable domain reads SQTIHQWPATLVQPVGSPLSLECTVEGTSNPNLYWYRQAAGRGLQLLFYSVGIGQISSEVPQNLSASRPQDRQFILSSKKLLLSDSGFYLCAWSWERTDTQYFGPGTRLTVL.

This clone was seen at least ten times. This rearrangement joins TRBV2 to TRBJ1-4; 9 bases map to TRBD1. V lost 0 bases and J lost 7; bases outside the gene matches: 9. The CDR3 loop spans 17 amino acids. Germline values: CDR1 SNHLY, CDR2 FYNNEI. DNA for the CDR3: TGTGCCAGCAGTGAAGCGCTTAACAGGGGGCCGGGTGAAAAACTGTTTTTT. Protein sequence: CASSEALNRGPGEKLFF.

The V call is TRBV10-3, the J call TRBJ2-7; TRBD1 aligns across 10 bases. This CDR3 spans 13 amino acids. Looked up from germline, CDR1 is ENHRY and CDR2 is SYGVKD. The J segment lost 5 bases and the V segment lost 4 bases, leaving 2 bases of the junction unmatched. As DNA, the CDR3 is TGTGCCATCAGTGGGGGACAGGGGAACGAGCAGTACTTC. Translating gives CAISGGQGNEQYF.

The chain recombines TRBV24-1 with TRBJ2-1; the match to TRBD1 covers 9 bases. This CDR3 contains 15 residues. V trimming: 6 bases; J trimming: 5 bases; junction bases outside the gene matches: 7. Per the germline V gene, CDR1 is KGHDR and CDR2 is SFDVKD. CDR3 in amino acids: CATSSGTGIHNEQFF. In DNA, the CDR3 is TGTGCCACCAGTTCTGGGACAGGGATTCACAATGAGCAGTTCTTC.

The chain links TRBV6-5 to TRBJ1-1; maybe TRBD1 (6 bases). V was cut by 6 bases and J by 3 bases, with 14 bases left in between. Per germline, CDR1 MNHEY and CDR2 SVGAGI. The CDR3 contains 14 residues. The CDR3 sequence is CASRLDPGDTEAFF. CDR3 nucleotide sequence: TGTGCCAGCAGATTAGACCCAGGGGACACTGAAGCTTTCTTT.

This chain links TRBV3-1 (or the pseudogene TRBV3-2) with TRBJ2-7; 7 bases fit TRBD1. Losses at the gene ends were 4 bases for V and 3 bases for J; bases not matched to a gene: 6. The germline V gene has CDR1 LGHDT and CDR2 YNNKEL (reference sequence). CDR3 size: 14 residues. CDR3 nucleotides: TGTGCCAGCAGCCCAACCGGGACAGACTACGAGCAGTACTTC. The encoded protein is CASSPTGTDYEQYF.

V gene TRBV5-4 combines with J gene TRBJ2-2; D is possibly TRBD2 (5 bases). The CDR3 has 15 residues. Per the germline V gene, CDR1 is SGHNT and CDR2 is YYREEE (reference sequence). V dropped 3 bases and J dropped 7 bases, with 16 bases sitting between them. CDR3 sequence: CASSSPRGEFGELFF. The CDR3 nucleotides are TGTGCCAGCAGCTCACCACGGGGTGAATTCGGGGAGCTGTTTTTT.

The gene calls are TRBV12-5 and TRBJ2-2; perhaps TRBD1 as D (6 bases). Germline V gene sequence: CDR1 LGHNT, CDR2 FRNRAP. The CDR3 sequence is 15 residues long. Trimming removed 2 bases at V and 6 bases at J, with 13 bases between. Written as DNA, the CDR3 is TGTGCTAGTGGTTTGAGGGGGATCTCGTCCGGGGAGCTGTTTTTT. It codes for CASGLRGISSGELFF.

The V and J genes are TRBV4-2 and TRBJ1-4; perhaps TRBD1 as D (6 bases). Trimming removed 0 bases from V and 5 bases from J, with 22 bases in between. Germline CDR1 is LGHNA and CDR2 is YNFKEQ. This CDR3 region has 19 residues. The chain's CDR3 is CASSQDIGRGSPWNEKLFF. The CDR3 nucleotides are TGTGCCAGCAGCCAAGATATAGGCAGGGGAAGTCCATGGAATGAAAAACTGTTTTTT.

The chain joins TRBV9 to TRBJ1-2; TRBD1 aligns across 7 bases. In germline, CDR1 is SGDLS, CDR2 YYNGEE. Trimming cost V 5 bases and J 8 bases; bases outside gene matches: 15. The CDR3 is 15 amino acids. The CDR3 DNA reads as TGTGCCAGCAGTACGAATAGGGGGCGGAATGGCGGCTACACCTTC. Residues: CASSTNRGRNGGYTF. The whole variable domain, filled in from reference TRBV9 and TRBJ1-2, reads DSGVTQTPKHLITATGQRVTLRCSPRSGDLSVYWYQQSLDQGLQFLIQYYNGEERAKGNILERFSAQQFPDLHSELNLSSLELGDSALYFCASSTNRGRNGGYTFGSGTRLTVV.

The CDR3 nucleotides read TGCAGCGTTGGACACGGAAAGACTGAAGCTTTCTTT. Its translation: CSVGHGKTEAFF. The chain uses TRBV29-1 and TRBJ1-1; D is ambiguous. The V and J ends lost 4 bases and 5 bases respectively, with 11 bases between them. CDR3 length equals 12 residues. The germline V gene has CDR1 SQVTM and CDR2 ANQGSEA.

The CDR3 DNA follows: TGTGCCAGCAGCTTGTTGGCGGATTATCTCACCGGGGAGCTGTTTTTT. This codes for CASSLLADYLTGELFF. This chain joins TRBV5-4 and TRBJ2-2; D ambiguous. CDR1 is SGHNT, CDR2 YYREEE, per germline (reference sequence). V lost 1 base and J 4 bases, leaving 14 bases between the germline ends. The CDR3 spans 16 residues.

The V call is TRBV27, the J call TRBJ2-7, with D possibly matching TRBD2 (5 bases). The CDR3 has 17 residues. CDR1 MNHEY and CDR2 SMNVEV come from the germline V gene (reference sequence). Trimming pared 1 base from V and 7 bases from J, leaving 23 bases between. The DNA for the CDR3 is TGTGCCAGCAGTTTATACCCCTCCGTAGCTATCCCGGGAGAGCAGTACTTC. Its translation is CASSLYPSVAIPGEQYF.

The chain employs TRBV30 and TRBJ1-2; 9 positions match TRBD1. Germline CDR1 GTSNPN, CDR2 SVGIG (reference sequence). J was trimmed by 8 bases and V by 2 bases; bases with no gene match: 6. This CDR3 comprises 13 residues. The CDR3 bases are TGTGCCTGGAGTACAGGGGGCGCGTCCGGCTACACCTTC. It translates to CAWSTGGASGYTF.

DNA of the CDR3: TGTGCCAGCAGCTTGAGGCTGATGAAAGAAAATTCACCCCTCCACTTT. It yields the protein CASSLRLMKENSPLHF. The V gene is TRBV7-2, the J gene TRBJ1-6; no reliable D call. The V end lost 3 bases, the J end lost 7 bases, and 16 bases lay between the germline ends. There are 16 residues in the CDR3. Per the germline V gene, CDR1 is SGHTA and CDR2 is FQGNSA. The complete variable domain, with remaining parts taken from reference TRBV7-2 and TRBJ1-6, reads GAGVSQSPSNKVTEKGKDVELRCDPISGHTALYWYRQSLGQGLEFLIYFQGNSAPDKSGLPSDRFSAERTGGSVSTLTIQRTQQEDSAVYLCASSLRLMKENSPLHFGNGTRLTVT.

The rearrangement uses TRBV18 and TRBJ1-4; D uncertain. CDR1 is KGHSH, CDR2 LQKENI, per germline. V shed 3 bases and J shed 0 bases, with 11 bases lying between them. The CDR3 sequence is 16 residues long. The DNA of the CDR3 is TGTGCCAGCTCACCCTCCGGCGGGGCAACTAATGAAAAACTGTTTTTT. Protein sequence: CASSPSGGATNEKLFF.

The chain recombines TRBV14 with TRBJ2-3; the match to TRBD1 covers 8 bases. The length of the CDR3 is 16 residues. Germline CDR1 reads SGHDN; CDR2 reads FVKESK. The V segment lost 5 bases and the J segment 1 base; nucleotides outside the gene matches: 8. The CDR3 region has the DNA TGTGCCAGCAGCACCCGACAGGGGTGGGGCACAGATACGCAGTATTTT. Protein product: CASSTRQGWGTDTQYF.

This chain connects TRBV19 to TRBJ2-1; 8 bases align to TRBD2. The V gene end was trimmed by 1 base and the J gene end by 4 bases; junction bases not matched to a gene: 3. The CDR3 runs to 15 residues. In germline, CDR1 is LNHDA, CDR2 SQIVND (reference sequence). The CDR3 coding sequence is TGTGCCAGTAGTATAGCGGGGGGGCCGTACAATGAGCAGTTCTTC. It codes for CASSIAGGPYNEQFF.

The rearrangement joins TRBV11-3 to TRBJ2-4, with 10 positions matching TRBD2. CDR3 length: 14 amino acids. Germline V gene sequence: CDR1 SGHNT, CDR2 YENEEA. V gave up 5 bases and J gave up 7 bases; unmatched junction bases: 5. The CDR3 coding sequence is TGTGCCAGCAGCCCACTAGCGGGGAGGAACATTCAGTACTTC. Amino acids: CASSPLAGRNIQYF.

This rearrangement joins TRBV4-1 to TRBJ2-3, with D possibly TRBD1 on 5 matching bases. CDR3 length equals 14 residues. Germline V gives CDR1 MGHRA, CDR2 YSYEKL. The V and J ends lost 0 bases and 8 bases respectively, with 12 bases between them. The CDR3 bases are TGCGCCAGCAGCCAAGATTCAGGGCCTTCTACGCAGTATTTT. Its protein is CASSQDSGPSTQYF.